This TCR beta chain was captured by sequencing in a study of T cells after yellow fever vaccination. This clonotype was counted at least ten times. Its antigen is not known. TCRdb used MiXCR to reprocess the 5' RACE reads, holding one entry per CDR3 protein. This sample has more than 350,000 distinct CDR3 sequences; roughly 10% occur once, and the top ten carry roughly a sixth. Germline CDR1 SQVTM, CDR2 ANQGSEA. The CDR3 spans 13 residues. V trimming: 4 bases; J trimming: 8 bases; junction bases outside the gene matches: 9. Study-wide results and limits: Weaker overall, the secondary response nonetheless peaked faster (day 5 versus 15).

The sequencing used PBMCs, collected on the day of the first yellow fever vaccination. This sequence originates from a man aged 18 to 35 who received the YFV17D yellow fever vaccine. The V and J genes are TRBV29-1 and TRBJ1-1, with 8 bases aligning to TRBD1. CDR3 nucleotide sequence: TGCAGCGTTGCCTTTCAGGACAGGGCCGAAGCTTTCTTT. Protein: CSVAFQDRAEAFF.